Described below is a single T cell receptor beta chain sequence and its context. Its antigen is as yet unknown. Random hexamers were used to reverse transcribe about 0.5 to 1 ug of RNA. immunoSEQ multiplex PCR amplified TCR beta CDR3 across 54 Vbeta, 13 Jbeta. One entry per CDR3 protein, called by TCRdb with MiXCR from the immunoSEQ multiplex PCR reads. The sample gives approximately 140,000 distinct CDR3 sequences, 95% of which show up once; about 0.11% is in the top ten. CDR3 length: 15 residues. The V gene end was trimmed by 3 bases and the J gene end by 7 bases; junction bases not matched to a gene: 5. Germline values: CDR1 LGHDT, CDR2 YNNKEL (reference sequence). The entry originates in a study of CD8 T cells in Susac syndrome. While CD8+ and CD4+ T cells were isolated negatively, TEMRA cells were enriched by FACS. Study-level findings and limits: The study conceded that relatively few individuals underwent its TCR sequencing and HLA analysis.

Material for sequencing was CD4+ T cells from PBMCs. This sequence originates from a human donor with multiple sclerosis. This chain uses TRBV3-1 with TRBJ1-6, with 8 bases aligning to TRBD1. CDR3 residues: CASSHDGTGNSPLHF. CDR3 in DNA: TGTGCCAGCAGCCACGACGGGACAGGCAATTCACCCCTCCACTTT.